The 26 T cell receptor beta chains given below trace back to one sample, sequenced in a study of blood T cell repertoires in COVID-19. Libraries were prepared by immunoSEQ multiplex PCR; TCRdb keeps only in-frame clonotypes and omits some of them. The sample comprises about 200,000 clones, about 88% of which are singletons, and approximately 5% rests with the top ten. The specimen was peripheral blood. These receptor sequences come from a woman of 80 years or more with acute or convalescent COVID-19.

The chain joins TRBV29-1 to TRBJ1-2; 7 positions match TRBD1. The CDR3 is made up of 11 amino acids. Trimming cost V 4 bases and J 10 bases; bases outside gene matches: 6. The germline gives CDR1 SQVTM, CDR2 ANQGSEA. CDR3 protein: CSVGRGYDYTF. DNA for the CDR3: TGCAGCGTTGGCAGGGGGTACGACTACACCTTC.

This chain links TRBV12-3 or TRBV12-4 with TRBJ1-4; D may be TRBD1 (5 bases). V gave up 3 bases and J gave up 12 bases, with 14 bases separating them. This CDR3 contains 13 residues. This chain's CDR3 is CASSFHGGTELFF. The CDR3 nucleotides are TGTGCCAGCAGTTTTCATGGGGGGACGGAACTGTTTTTT.

The chain recombines TRBV7-9 with TRBJ2-7; 7 bases are a match to TRBD2. The CDR3 contains 14 residues. V was pared by 4 bases and J by 0 bases, with 3 bases of the junction left unmatched. CDR1 is SEHNR and CDR2 is FQNEAQ in the germline V gene (reference sequence). The CDR3 DNA reads TGTGCCAGCAGCTATGGCGGGAGCTCCTACGAGCAGTACTTC. The encoded protein is CASSYGGSSYEQYF.

Comments on this clone: Other nucleotide sequences in the sample specify the same CDR3. V and J are TRBV20-1 and TRBJ2-1; the D is unclear. CDR1 is DFQATT, CDR2 SNEGSKA, per germline (reference sequence). This CDR3 has 10 amino acids. Deletions cut 6 bases from V and 4 bases from J, with 4 bases between. CDR3 coding DNA: TGCAGTGCCCGTTACAATGAGCAGTTCTTC. Its protein is CSARYNEQFF.

This sequence joins TRBV11-2 and TRBJ1-1; D gene ambiguous. CDR1 SGHAT and CDR2 FQNNGV come from the germline V gene. Trimming shortened V by 0 bases and J by 5 bases, and 7 bases separated the two germline ends. The CDR3 totals 13 residues. This chain's CDR3 is CASSLDSVTEAFF. The DNA of the CDR3 is TGTGCCAGCAGCTTAGATTCGGTTACTGAAGCTTTCTTT.

The gene calls are TRBV27 and TRBJ1-1; 9 positions agree with TRBD1. V lost 5 bases and J lost 4; bases outside the gene matches: 2. The CDR3 covers 13 residues. Germline V gives CDR1 MNHEY, CDR2 SMNVEV (reference sequence). CDR3 sequence reads: CASSADRGTEAFF. The CDR3 nucleotides are TGTGCCAGCAGTGCGGACAGGGGCACTGAAGCTTTCTTT.

The chain couples TRBV19 to TRBJ2-6, with 8 bases matching TRBD2. V shed 3 bases and J 0 bases; nucleotides not matched to a gene: 10. The CDR3 has 19 residues. From germline, CDR1 is LNHDA and CDR2 SQIVND (reference sequence). The chain's CDR3 is CASSIGGALGSSGANVLTF. The CDR3 DNA reads TGTGCCAGTAGTATCGGGGGGGCCTTGGGTTCCTCTGGGGCCAACGTCCTGACTTTC. The full variable domain, with the rest looked up from reference TRBV19 and TRBJ2-6, is DGGITQSPKYLFRKEGQNVTLSCEQNLNHDAMYWYRQDPGQGLRLIYYSQIVNDFQKGDIAEGYSVSREKKESFPLTVTSAQKNPTAFYLCASSIGGALGSSGANVLTFGAGSRLTVL.

This clone was detected only a few times. The chain combines TRBV5-8 with TRBJ1-2; D is possibly TRBD1 (6 bases). Trimming took 3 bases from V and 4 from J, leaving 13 bases between them. The CDR3 length is 14 residues. Germline V gene data show CDR1 as SGHTS and CDR2 as YDEGEE. This CDR3 is CASSYRQAAYGYTF. Written as DNA, the CDR3 is TGTGCCAGCAGCTATAGACAGGCCGCCTATGGCTACACCTTC.

The chain is built from TRBV6-6 and TRBJ1-1; D unresolved. Trimming cost V 0 bases and J 1 base, with 12 bases left between them. CDR1 is MNHNY, CDR2 SVGAGI, per germline (reference sequence). The CDR3 has 16 amino acids. CDR3 nucleotide sequence: TGTGCCAGCAGTTACTCTCCCCAGACACGGAACACTGAAGCTTTCTTT. It translates to CASSYSPQTRNTEAFF.

This chain connects TRBV9 to TRBJ1-3; TRBD1 is a possible D gene (5 bases). The V gene's germline CDR1 is SGDLS and CDR2 YYNGEE. V was pared by 3 bases and J by 2 bases, with 12 bases between. The CDR3 runs to 15 residues. The CDR3 reads CASSGGLPTGNTIYF. The CDR3 DNA is TGTGCCAGCAGCGGGGGACTGCCAACTGGAAACACCATATATTTT.

This chain links TRBV12-5 with TRBJ2-5; TRBD2 matches at 8 bases. The junction had 8 bases not matched to a gene; V was cut back by 0 bases and J by 5 bases. From germline, CDR1 is LGHNT and CDR2 FRNRAP. This CDR3 has 16 amino acids. The chain's CDR3 is CASGLVRSGGIETQYF. CDR3 DNA: TGTGCTAGTGGTTTGGTACGTTCGGGAGGGATTGAGACCCAGTACTTC.

This chain connects TRBV5-1 to TRBJ1-3; a possible D gene is TRBD1 (6 bases). The germline V gene has CDR1 SGHRS and CDR2 YFSETQ. The CDR3 runs 15 residues. V was cut by 3 bases and J by 0 bases, with 10 bases left in between. The CDR3 sequence is CASSWIGGSGNTIYF. The DNA of the CDR3 is TGCGCCAGCAGCTGGATAGGGGGCTCTGGAAACACCATATATTTT.

The rearrangement links TRBV29-1 to TRBJ1-2; D unclear. Between the trimmed V and J ends, which lost 2 bases and 2 bases, there was a span of 9 bases. This CDR3 comprises 13 residues. Germline V gene lookup returns CDR1 SQVTM and CDR2 ANQGSEA. The CDR3 sequence is CSVEPGSNYGYTF. CDR3 coding DNA: TGCAGCGTTGAACCGGGGTCAAACTATGGCTACACCTTC.

The J gene is TRBJ2-3, the V gene TRBV5-1; 11 nucleotides match TRBD2. The V gene end was trimmed by 1 base and the J gene end by 6 bases; junction bases not matched to a gene: 7. From germline, CDR1 is SGHRS and CDR2 YFSETQ. The CDR3 consists of 16 residues. Written as DNA, the CDR3 is TGCGCCAGCAGCTTGTTGGTAGCGGGAGGGCCGGATACGCAGTATTTT. Translation gives CASSLLVAGGPDTQYF.

The CDR3, as DNA: TGTGCCAGCAGTATTTACGCGGGACAGAAGAACACTGAAGCTTTCTTT. Translating gives CASSIYAGQKNTEAFF. J is TRBJ1-1 and V is TRBV27; TRBD1 matches at 7 bases. The CDR3 is 16 amino acids. Germline CDR1 reads MNHEY; CDR2 reads SMNVEV (reference sequence). V lost 5 bases and J lost 1; bases outside the gene matches: 10.

The chain employs TRBV5-4 and TRBJ1-1, with a tentative D call TRBD1 (6 bases). Germline CDR1 SGHNT, CDR2 YYREEE (reference sequence). Between the trimmed V and J ends, which lost 4 bases and 2 bases, there was a span of 12 bases. CDR3 length: 14 amino acids. The chain's CDR3 is CASSIRGGNTEAFF. The CDR3 DNA reads TGTGCCAGCAGCATCCGGGGGGGCAACACTGAAGCTTTCTTT.

This clone was observed a handful of times. V is TRBV23-1 and J is TRBJ2-7; the match to TRBD1 covers 9 bases. TRBV23-1 is an ORF for which the function is uncertain. The CDR3 covers 13 residues. The trim removed 10 bases at V and 0 bases at J, leaving 4 bases unmatched. CDR3 nucleotide sequence: TGCGCCACCCTGACAGGGGGCTCCTACGAGCAGTACTTC. It encodes CATLTGGSYEQYF.

V gene TRBV5-5 combines with J gene TRBJ1-3; maybe TRBD1 (5 bases). Germline V gene sequence: CDR1 SGHKS, CDR2 YYEKEE (reference sequence). With 4 bases removed from V and 0 bases from J, the gap between germline ends came to 14 bases. This CDR3 has 16 residues. The CDR3 DNA reads as TGTGCCAGCAGCCCCGGGACTTCTCACTCTGGAAACACCATATATTTT. As protein: CASSPGTSHSGNTIYF.

The chain has TRBV9 and TRBJ2-5, with 11 bases matching TRBD2. The CDR3 runs 16 residues. The germline CDR1 and CDR2 sequences are SGDLS and YYNGEE. V shed 3 bases, J shed 5 bases, and the junction held 9 bases outside the gene matches. CDR3 loop: CASSAHSGRALETQYF. The DNA for the CDR3 is TGTGCCAGCAGCGCGCATAGCGGGAGGGCCCTCGAGACCCAGTACTTC.

J is TRBJ1-1 and V is TRBV28; TRBD1 matches 7 bases. CDR3 length: 13 residues. The germline gives CDR1 MDHEN, CDR2 SYDVKM. Trimming at V came to 6 bases and at J to 5 bases, leaving 6 bases not matched to a gene. CDR3 protein: CASREPGGTEAFF. CDR3 bases: TGTGCCAGCAGAGAACCAGGGGGGACTGAAGCTTTCTTT.

The chain combines TRBV12-3 or TRBV12-4 with TRBJ1-5; D is unclear. The CDR3 contains 13 residues. Trimming left V 3 bases short and J 4 bases short, with 7 bases between. CDR3 DNA: TGTGCCAGCAGTTTTGAGGCAAATCAGCCCCAGCATTTT. Its translation: CASSFEANQPQHF.

This clone was seen a few times. CDR3 protein: CASRPLQGETQYF. The CDR3 DNA sequence: TGTGCCAGCAGACCCCTCCAGGGGGAGACCCAGTACTTC. V is TRBV27 and J is TRBJ2-5; weak D call: TRBD1 (6 bases). This CDR3 comprises 13 residues. Germline loops: CDR1 MNHEY, CDR2 SMNVEV (reference sequence). V was cut by 6 bases and J by 5 bases, with 13 bases left in between.

This clone was observed once. In DNA, the CDR3 is TGTGCCAGCAGCCCGGACAGGGGACGAGAGACCCAGTACTTC. Its protein product is CASSPDRGRETQYF. The V and J genes are TRBV7-2 and TRBJ2-5, with 9 bases matching TRBD1. V was clipped by 5 bases and J by 4 bases; unmatched bases: 5. This CDR3 has 14 amino acids. Germline lookup yields CDR1 SGHTA and CDR2 FQGNSA.

The V call is TRBV6-5, the J call TRBJ2-2; D not resolved. This CDR3 contains 15 residues. Germline V gene sequence: CDR1 MNHEY, CDR2 SVGAGI. Trimming took off 5 bases at V and 6 bases at J, with 16 bases between the two ends. The CDR3 here is CASSRSPYGPGELFF. CDR3 DNA: TGTGCCAGCAGTCGTTCCCCGTATGGCCCCGGGGAGCTGTTTTTT.

The chain links TRBV5-1 to TRBJ2-1; 10 bases line up with TRBD2. The germline CDR1 and CDR2 sequences are SGHRS and YFSETQ. This CDR3 is 15 amino acids long. V was clipped by 4 bases and J by 2 bases; unmatched bases: 3. The CDR3 bases are TGCGCCAGCAGCCAACTAGCGGGGCCCTACAATGAGCAGTTCTTC. The encoded protein is CASSQLAGPYNEQFF.

This clone was found a few times. The V and J genes are TRBV6-5 and TRBJ1-6; 10 bases are a match to TRBD1. The CDR3 has 14 residues. The germline CDR1 and CDR2 sequences are MNHEY and SVGAGI. The trim removed 8 bases at V and 5 bases at J, leaving 3 bases unmatched. CDR3 protein: CASGGQGDNSPLHF. The CDR3, as DNA: TGTGCCAGCGGAGGACAGGGGGATAATTCACCCCTCCACTTT.